One sample yielded the 17 T cell receptor beta chains listed below, sequenced in a study of immune evolution from preneoplasia to lung adenocarcinoma. Sequenced by immunoSEQ multiplex PCR; TCRdb stores in-frame clones only, minus some. The profile shows under 5,000 clones, around 90% of them singletons. Sequencing used FFPE invasive lung adenocarcinoma tissue. The receptors were sampled from a person aged 45-60 years with lung adenocarcinoma.

The chain joins TRBV7-8 to TRBJ1-1; TRBD1 might be the D (6 bases). The CDR3 is 14 amino acids. In germline, CDR1 is SGHVS, CDR2 FQNEAQ. Trimming removed 5 bases from V and 8 bases from J, with 18 bases in between. CDR3 region: CASSARDNLKEAFF. The CDR3 DNA is TGTGCCAGCAGCGCTCGGGACAACTTGAAGGAAGCTTTCTTT.

This clone was counted once. The chain joins TRBV6-6 to TRBJ1-4, with D maybe TRBD1 (6 bases). This CDR3 is built from 14 residues. Germline V lookup: CDR1 MNHNY, CDR2 SVGAGI (reference sequence). Trimming removed 5 bases at V and 5 bases at J, with 12 bases between. CDR3 nucleotides: TGTGCCAGCAGTGGCCGGGACAAGAATGAAAAACTGTTTTTT. It is translated as CASSGRDKNEKLFF.

The rearrangement joins TRBV27 to TRBJ2-7; D ambiguous. Trimming removed 0 bases from V and 1 base from J, with 7 bases in between. The germline V gene encodes CDR1 MNHEY and CDR2 SMNVEV (reference sequence). The CDR3 covers 14 residues. CDR3 bases: TGTGCCAGCAGTTTATCGCCAGTTTCCTACGAGCAGTACTTC. This codes for CASSLSPVSYEQYF.

Points on this clone: Compared with germline, one end of the junction differs, possibly owing to a read error. Other DNA sequences in the sample encode the same CDR3. The chain links TRBV4-3 to TRBJ2-7, with TRBD1 matching 7 bases. The germline gives CDR1 LGHNA, CDR2 YSLEER. The CDR3 runs 16 residues. Here the CDR3 reads CASSHAAGDSSYEQYF. CDR3 in DNA: TGCGCCAGCAGCCACGCCGCTGGGGACAGTTCCTACGAGCAGTACTTT.

The chain carries TRBV2 and TRBJ1-1, with D possibly being TRBD1 (6 bases). The germline CDR1 and CDR2 sequences are SNHLY and FYNNEI. The length of the CDR3 is 13 residues. Trimming removed 6 bases at V and 1 base at J, with 9 bases between. This chain's CDR3 is CASRADRNTEAFF. The DNA of the CDR3 is TGTGCCAGCAGAGCGGACAGGAACACTGAAGCTTTCTTT.

In the case of this clone: Distinct nucleotide sequences in the sample also encode this CDR3. The V call is TRBV18, the J call TRBJ2-1; 7 nucleotides align to TRBD2. Germline V lookup: CDR1 KGHSH, CDR2 LQKENI. With 6 bases clipped from V and 0 bases from J, the junction kept 2 bases outside the gene matches. The CDR3 runs 14 residues. CDR3 DNA sequence: TGTGCCAGCTCGGGCGGGAGCTCCTACAATGAGCAGTTCTTC. It codes for CASSGGSSYNEQFF.

Turning to this clone: Distinct nucleotide sequences in the sample also encode this CDR3. The chain uses TRBV6-6 and TRBJ2-3; no firm D call. V was cut by 2 bases and J by 5 bases, with 5 bases left in between. Germline CDR1 is MNHNY and CDR2 is SVGAGI (reference sequence). This CDR3 comprises 12 residues. Written as DNA, the CDR3 is TGTGCCAGCAGTTACGGTAGAGATACGCAGTATTTT. It is translated as CASSYGRDTQYF.

This clone was counted a few times. The DNA for the CDR3 is TGTGCCAGCCGCGACAGCCTCTACGAGCAGTACTTC. It yields the protein CASRDSLYEQYF. V usage is TRBV2 and J usage is TRBJ2-7; D is perhaps TRBD1 (5 bases). Trimming removed 8 bases from V and 3 bases from J, with 11 bases in between. Germline CDR1 is SNHLY and CDR2 is FYNNEI. The CDR3 is 12 residues long.

This chain uses TRBV29-1 with TRBJ2-7, with TRBD1 matching 8 bases. V shed 4 bases and J 8 bases; nucleotides not matched to a gene: 10. CDR1 is SQVTM, CDR2 ANQGSEA, per germline. The CDR3 loop spans 13 amino acids. The CDR3 coding sequence is TGCAGCGTTGTAGACAGGGGTAGGTGGAAGCAGTACTTC. Its protein is CSVVDRGRWKQYF.

The CDR3 spells CASSDLYEQYF. DNA for the CDR3: TGCGCCAGCAGTGACTTATACGAGCAGTACTTC. The chain joins TRBV10-2 to TRBJ2-7, with D hard to call. This CDR3 comprises 11 residues. Trimming cost V 3 bases and J 4 bases, with 4 bases left between them. Germline CDR1 is WSHSY and CDR2 is SAAADI.

The chain couples TRBV5-1 to TRBJ2-7, with TRBD1 identical over 8 bases. Per germline, CDR1 SGHRS and CDR2 YFSETQ. The length of the CDR3 is 17 residues. J lost 1 base, V lost 4 bases, and 13 bases had no gene match. The CDR3 here is CASSHAGTGATSYEQYF. In DNA form, the CDR3 reads TGCGCCAGCAGCCACGCCGGGACAGGCGCCACGTCCTACGAGCAGTACTTC.

The rearrangement uses TRBV5-6 and TRBJ1-5; 11 nucleotides agree with TRBD1. The germline CDR1 and CDR2 sequences are SGHDT and YYEEEE. Trimming at V came to 3 bases and at J to 3 bases, leaving 2 bases not matched to a gene. The CDR3 extends over 15 amino acids. The DNA for the CDR3 is TGTGCCAGCAGCTGGGGACAGGGGGTCAATCAGCCCCAGCATTTT. Its protein is CASSWGQGVNQPQHF. Combining the CDR3 with reference TRBV5-6 and TRBJ1-5 gives the whole variable domain DAGVTQSPTHLIKTRGQQVTLRCSPKSGHDTVSWYQQALGQGPQFIFQYYEEEERQRGNFPDRFSGHQFPNYSSELNVNALLLGDSALYLCASSWGQGVNQPQHFGDGTRLSIL.

This chain connects TRBV29-1 to TRBJ2-6; no clear D. The CDR3 contains 14 residues. Germline assignment: CDR1 SQVTM and CDR2 ANQGSEA. V was shortened by 3 bases and J by 0 bases, with 6 bases between the two germline ends. The chain's CDR3 is CSVDSGSGANVLTF. In DNA, the CDR3 is TGCAGCGTTGATTCGGGCTCTGGGGCCAACGTCCTGACTTTC.

This chain joins TRBV9 and TRBJ2-3; the D gene is possibly TRBD2 (6 bases). The V gene's germline CDR1 is SGDLS and CDR2 YYNGEE. With 0 bases removed from V and 2 bases from J, the gap between germline ends came to 13 bases. The CDR3 spans 16 residues. This CDR3 reads CASSVVGGFSTDTQYF. DNA for the CDR3: TGTGCCAGCAGCGTAGTCGGGGGATTTTCCACAGATACGCAGTATTTT.

V usage is TRBV5-6 and J usage is TRBJ1-5, with TRBD1 as a possible D gene (6 bases). V lost 0 bases and J 5 bases, leaving 15 bases between the germline ends. This CDR3 is 16 amino acids long. Germline V CDR1 and CDR2: SGHDT, YYEEEE. CDR3 coding DNA: TGTGCCAGCAGCTTGGCCATACAGGGAGATTATCAGCCCCAGCATTTT. The encoded protein is CASSLAIQGDYQPQHF. The whole variable domain, filled in from reference TRBV5-6 and TRBJ1-5, reads DAGVTQSPTHLIKTRGQQVTLRCSPKSGHDTVSWYQQALGQGPQFIFQYYEEEERQRGNFPDRFSGHQFPNYSSELNVNALLLGDSALYLCASSLAIQGDYQPQHFGDGTRLSIL.

The CDR3 here is CASSSGASGYQETQYF. For the CDR3, the DNA is TGTGCCAGCAGCTCGGGGGCTAGCGGATACCAAGAGACCCAGTACTTC. This chain links TRBV4-2 with TRBJ2-5; D possibly corresponds to TRBD2 (7 bases). This CDR3 has 16 residues. CDR1 LGHNA and CDR2 YNFKEQ come from the germline V gene. V was trimmed by 5 bases and J by 0 bases, leaving 16 bases between them.

The chain recombines TRBV18 with TRBJ2-7, with 9 bases identical to TRBD1. The CDR3 spans 16 residues. V lost 3 bases, J lost 3 bases, and 9 bases stayed unmatched. The germline V gene encodes CDR1 KGHSH and CDR2 LQKENI. The DNA for the CDR3 is TGTGCCAGCTCACCCTCAACCGGGACAGGGAACTACGAGCAGTACTTC. Its translation is CASSPSTGTGNYEQYF. Full variable domain (missing parts from reference TRBV18 and TRBJ2-7): NAGVMQNPRHLVRRRGQEARLRCSPMKGHSHVYWYRQLPEEGLKFMVYLQKENIIDESGMPKERFSAEFPKEGPSILRIQQVVRGDSAAYFCASSPSTGTGNYEQYFGPGTRLTVT.